The 26 T cell receptor beta chains reported below all come from one sample, sequenced in a study of cytomegalovirus exposure and HLA in healthy donors. PCR was performed using 60 Vbeta and 13 Jbeta primers. Assay: immunoSEQ multiplex PCR; the TCRdb copy retains only in-frame clones and omits some. The repertoire holds some 150,000 clones, with roughly 83% as singletons. The sequencing sample was made of PBMCs. These receptor sequences come from a middle-aged man in good health and CMV-seropositive.

The rearrangement joins TRBV5-1 to TRBJ2-5; the D is unclear. The closer fit of TRBJ2-7 to the DNA end suggests the J call may be wrong. The CDR3 covers 13 residues. Germline V gene data show CDR1 as SGHRS and CDR2 as YFSETQ. Here the CDR3 reads CASSESWSYEQYF. DNA of the CDR3: TGCGCCAGCAGCGAATCTTGGTCCTACGAGCAGTACTTC.

The rearrangement links TRBV18 to TRBJ1-4, with TRBD1 matching 7 bases. Trimming took 3 bases from V and 3 from J; bases not matched to a gene: 4. This CDR3 comprises 15 residues. The germline gives CDR1 KGHSH, CDR2 LQKENI. DNA of the CDR3: TGTGCCAGCTCACCGAGACAGGGCCCTAATGAAAAACTGTTTTTT. Its protein is CASSPRQGPNEKLFF.

The genes are TRBV7-9 and TRBJ2-7; D not certain. Trimming cost V 0 bases and J 3 bases, with 6 bases left between them. Germline CDR1 reads SEHNR; CDR2 reads FQNEAQ (reference sequence). This CDR3 is built from 13 residues. In nucleotides, the CDR3 is TGTGCCAGCAGCTTAGCGGCAAACTACGAGCAGTACTTC. Residues: CASSLAANYEQYF.

This chain connects TRBV27 to TRBJ2-2, with D maybe TRBD2 (5 bases). V was clipped by 5 bases and J by 5 bases, with 15 bases between them. Germline V CDR1 and CDR2: MNHEY, SMNVEV (reference sequence). The CDR3 spans 15 residues. Here the CDR3 DNA reads TGTGCCAGCAGTCCTCCATCGTCGGGAACCGGGGAGCTGTTTTTT. Its protein product is CASSPPSSGTGELFF.

The J gene is TRBJ1-2, the V gene TRBV30; D might be TRBD1 (6 bases). The V and J ends lost 2 bases and 5 bases respectively, with 15 bases between them. The CDR3 has 14 residues. In germline, CDR1 is GTSNPN, CDR2 SVGIG (reference sequence). The CDR3 nucleotides are TGTGCCTGGAGTAAGAAGGGGACACCTTATGGCTACACCTTC. Protein: CAWSKKGTPYGYTF.

CDR3 loop: CASSKTDRSSYEQYF. CDR3 nucleotides: TGTGCCAGCAGTAAAACGGACAGGAGCTCCTACGAGCAGTACTTC. The chain uses TRBV6-5 and TRBJ2-7; 7 bases agree with TRBD1. Germline lookup yields CDR1 MNHEY and CDR2 SVGAGI. This CDR3 is 15 amino acids long. V shed 5 bases and J 0 bases; nucleotides not matched to a gene: 7.

The chain employs TRBV9 and TRBJ2-5, with 9 bases aligning to TRBD2. The CDR3 runs to 15 residues. V dropped 0 bases and J dropped 1; count of bases not matched to a gene: 1. CDR1 and CDR2 from the germline V gene are SGDLS and YYNGEE. DNA for the CDR3: TGTGCCAGCAGCGTAGGCGGGGGGGGCCAAGAGACCCAGTACTTC. It specifies CASSVGGGGQETQYF.

The gene calls are TRBV7-3 and TRBJ2-7; TRBD2 aligns across 7 bases. The V gene's germline CDR1 is SGHTA and CDR2 FQGTGA. The CDR3 has 14 residues. The J segment lost 5 bases and the V segment lost 2 bases, leaving 6 bases of the junction unmatched. The CDR3 region has the DNA TGTGCCAGCAGCTTAGGCGGGAGTTACAACGAGCAGTACTTC. This gives the protein CASSLGGSYNEQYF.

The chain is built from TRBV2 and TRBJ2-1; a weak D match, TRBD2 (7 bases). CDR1 is SNHLY, CDR2 FYNNEI, per germline. The V gene lost 1 base and the J gene lost 6 bases, with 10 bases spanning the gap. CDR3 length equals 14 residues. The CDR3: CASSEGGGGNEQFF. As DNA, the CDR3 is TGTGCCAGCAGTGAAGGAGGGGGGGGCAATGAGCAGTTCTTC.

The DNA for the CDR3 is TGTGCCAGCAGCCAGAGAACAGGGGGCCGGGAGACCCAGTACTTC. Amino acids: CASSQRTGGRETQYF. V gene TRBV14 combines with J gene TRBJ2-5; 9 positions match TRBD1. Germline assignment: CDR1 SGHDN and CDR2 FVKESK. V dropped 3 bases and J dropped 5; count of bases not matched to a gene: 7. The CDR3 runs to 15 residues.

The chain uses TRBV9 and TRBJ2-1; a possible D gene is TRBD2 (6 bases). Germline loops: CDR1 SGDLS, CDR2 YYNGEE. V dropped 1 base and J dropped 3 bases, with 14 bases sitting between them. The CDR3 has 16 residues. DNA for the CDR3: TGTGCCAGCAGCGTAATCACTAGCAGTTACTACAATGAGCAGTTCTTC. The encoded protein is CASSVITSSYYNEQFF.

The chain couples TRBV19 to TRBJ2-1, with D perhaps TRBD1 (6 bases). Germline CDR1 reads LNHDA; CDR2 reads SQIVND (reference sequence). The CDR3 covers 15 residues. Between the trimmed V and J ends, which lost 1 base and 4 bases, there was a span of 11 bases. CDR3 protein: CASSIGGTTYNEQFF. CDR3 DNA sequence: TGTGCCAGTAGTATAGGAGGGACAACATACAATGAGCAGTTCTTC.

The gene calls are TRBV7-2 and TRBJ2-5; 8 bases map to TRBD1. Near its end, the DNA agrees better with TRBJ2-7, so the J call may be wrong. This CDR3 spans 15 amino acids. Germline loops: CDR1 SGHTA, CDR2 FQGNSA. The DNA for the CDR3 is TGTGCCAGCAGCACACAGGGGGTCACCACGTACGAGCAGTACTTC. Encoded protein: CASSTQGVTTYEQYF.

The chain couples TRBV15 to TRBJ2-7; 9 positions agree with TRBD1. The DNA end favors TRBJ2-5, so the J call may be wrong. The germline gives CDR1 LNHNV, CDR2 YYDKDF (reference sequence). The CDR3 contains 16 residues. The CDR3 DNA reads TGTGCCACCAGCAGAGATTGGGCAGGGACAGGGAAGACCCAGTACTTC. Translated: CATSRDWAGTGKTQYF.

The V and J genes are TRBV7-9 and TRBJ2-5; 12 nucleotides align to TRBD2. The CDR3 covers 15 residues. J gave up 5 bases and V 5 bases, and 6 bases lay outside the gene matches. The germline CDR1 and CDR2 sequences are SEHNR and FQNEAQ (reference sequence). In DNA, the CDR3 is TGTGCCAGCAGCGTGACTAGCGGGAGTCTTGAGACCCAGTACTTC. Protein: CASSVTSGSLETQYF. Drawing the rest from reference TRBV7-9 and TRBJ2-5, the complete variable domain is DTGVSQNPRHKITKRGQNVTFRCDPISEHNRLYWYRQTLGQGPEFLTYFQNEAQLEKSRLLSDRFSAERPKGSFSTLEIQRTEQGDSAMYLCASSVTSGSLETQYFGPGTRLLVL.

This rearrangement joins TRBV10-3 to TRBJ1-2; 7 bases line up with TRBD1. CDR3 size: 14 residues. Germline CDR1 and CDR2: ENHRY and SYGVKD. With V trimmed by 4 bases and J by 5 bases, 7 bases remained unmatched. This CDR3 reads CAISGWDRVYGYTF. CDR3 nucleotide sequence: TGTGCCATCAGTGGTTGGGACAGAGTTTATGGCTACACCTTC.

The chain uses TRBV5-1 and TRBJ2-1; D remains ambiguous. This CDR3 spans 11 amino acids. Deletions cut 1 base from V and 7 bases from J, with 3 bases between. The germline V gene encodes CDR1 SGHRS and CDR2 YFSETQ. The CDR3 spells CASSLSNEQFF. As DNA, the CDR3 is TGCGCCAGCAGCTTGTCGAATGAGCAGTTCTTC. Variable domain in full (rest from reference TRBV5-1 and TRBJ2-1): KAGVTQTPRYLIKTRGQQVTLSCSPISGHRSVSWYQQTPGQGLQFLFEYFSETQRNKGNFPGRFSGRQFSNSRSEMNVSTLELGDSALYLCASSLSNEQFFGPGTRLTVL.

This rearrangement joins TRBV18 to TRBJ2-7; TRBD1 agrees at 12 bases. Germline V gene lookup returns CDR1 KGHSH and CDR2 LQKENI. The CDR3 length is 14 residues. The V gene end was trimmed by 3 bases and the J gene end by 6 bases; junction bases not matched to a gene: 3. CDR3 coding DNA: TGTGCCAGCTCACCTCGGGACAGGGGGCTCGAGCAGTACTTC. Translation gives CASSPRDRGLEQYF.

The V call is TRBV4-2, the J call TRBJ1-5; a possible D gene is TRBD1 (5 bases). The V and J ends lost 2 bases and 3 bases respectively, with 14 bases between them. The CDR3 is 16 amino acids. Germline V gene sequence: CDR1 LGHNA, CDR2 YNFKEQ. In nucleotides, the CDR3 is TGTGCCAGCAGCCAAAGGTTGCGGGGGTTCAATCAGCCCCAGCATTTT. Translation gives CASSQRLRGFNQPQHF.

The sample holds a few counts of this clone. This rearrangement joins TRBV6-1 to TRBJ2-7; no definite D call. Trimming took 5 bases from V and 2 from J, leaving 4 bases between them. CDR1 MNHNS and CDR2 SASEGT come from the germline V gene. The CDR3 length is 11 residues. CDR3 DNA sequence: TGTGCCAGCAGTCGAGCCTACGAGCAGTACTTC. Its translation: CASSRAYEQYF.

The genes are TRBV7-2 and TRBJ2-5; 9 bases are shared with TRBD1. With 4 bases clipped from V and 5 bases from J, the junction kept 8 bases outside the gene matches. The CDR3 loop spans 15 amino acids. Germline-derived CDR1 and CDR2 are SGHTA and FQGNSA. This CDR3 reads CASSSGDRVVETQYF. DNA of the CDR3: TGTGCCAGCAGCTCGGGGGACAGGGTAGTCGAGACCCAGTACTTC.

This rearrangement joins TRBV19 to TRBJ1-2; TRBD1 matches 8 bases. CDR3 length equals 15 residues. V was pared by 6 bases and J by 7 bases, with 13 bases of the junction left unmatched. The germline V gene has CDR1 LNHDA and CDR2 SQIVND (reference sequence). The CDR3 region is CASSRTKTGASGYTF. The CDR3 DNA reads TGTGCCAGTAGCCGCACCAAGACAGGGGCTAGTGGCTACACCTTC.

The chain carries TRBV5-4 and TRBJ2-3, with 7 bases matching TRBD1. Germline-derived CDR1 and CDR2 are SGHNT and YYREEE (reference sequence). CDR3 length: 15 residues. After removal of 4 bases from V and 0 bases from J, the junction contained 5 bases not matched to a gene. The CDR3 loop is CASSTRQGSTDTQYF. CDR3 nucleotides: TGTGCCAGCAGCACCCGACAGGGTAGCACAGATACGCAGTATTTT.

This chain uses TRBV25-1 with TRBJ1-1; unclear D gene. The germline V gene encodes CDR1 MGHDK and CDR2 SYGVNS. V was shortened by 2 bases and J by 5 bases, with 24 bases between the two germline ends. This CDR3 is 18 amino acids long. The CDR3 is CASSEPDISREGRTEAFF. In DNA, the CDR3 is TGTGCCAGCAGTGAACCAGACATTAGTCGTGAAGGGAGGACTGAAGCTTTCTTT.

The chain is built from TRBV5-1 and TRBJ1-4; D unclear. Germline V gene sequence: CDR1 SGHRS, CDR2 YFSETQ. This CDR3 is 15 amino acids long. Between the trimmed V and J ends, which lost 0 bases and 0 bases, there was a span of 6 bases. CDR3 in amino acids: CASSLAPATNEKLFF. For the CDR3, the DNA is TGCGCCAGCAGCTTGGCCCCGGCAACTAATGAAAAACTGTTTTTT.

The chain is built from TRBV6-6 and TRBJ2-2; 10 positions match TRBD2. Trimming removed 6 bases from V and 7 bases from J; junction bases left unmatched: 8. The germline V gene has CDR1 MNHNY and CDR2 SVGAGI (reference sequence). The CDR3 loop spans 15 amino acids. In DNA form, the CDR3 reads TGTGCCAGCAGGGAAAGCGGGGGGGCCGTCGGGGAGCTGTTTTTT. This gives the protein CASRESGGAVGELFF.